The 29 T cell receptor beta chains presented below share a single source sample, sequenced in a study of CD8 T cells in Susac syndrome. With random hexamers, reverse transcription was performed on roughly 0.5 to 1 ug of RNA. MiXCR, run by TCRdb on the immunoSEQ multiplex PCR reads, gives a single entry per CDR3 protein. The data show roughly 110,000 distinct CDR3 sequences, 80% to 95% seen once. The specimen was CD8+ T cells from PBMCs. These receptors came from a human donor in good health.

The CDR3 coding sequence is TGCAGTGCTCCCAGGGGCGCGGATAAAGAGCAGTACTTC. Encoded protein: CSAPRGADKEQYF. The rearrangement links TRBV20-1 to TRBJ2-7, with a weak D call TRBD1 (6 bases). The germline V and J ends were trimmed by 5 bases and 7 bases, with 18 bases remaining between them. There are 13 residues in the CDR3. From germline, CDR1 is DFQATT and CDR2 SNEGSKA (reference sequence).

The chain links TRBV20-1 to TRBJ2-5; 7 bases are shared with TRBD2. The germline CDR1 and CDR2 sequences are DFQATT and SNEGSKA (reference sequence). Trimming at V came to 0 bases and at J to 3 bases, leaving 7 bases not matched to a gene. This CDR3 has 15 amino acids. CDR3 region: CSARDPSGGKETQYF. The CDR3 DNA follows: TGCAGTGCTAGAGACCCTAGCGGCGGGAAAGAGACCCAGTACTTC.

V gene TRBV7-2 combines with J gene TRBJ1-2, with TRBD1 matching over 8 bases. J lost 8 bases, V lost 1 base, and 6 bases had no gene match. This CDR3 has 14 residues. Per the germline V gene, CDR1 is SGHTA and CDR2 is FQGNSA. The CDR3 spells CASSLEGQAGGYTF. In DNA form, the CDR3 reads TGTGCCAGCAGCTTAGAGGGACAGGCTGGGGGCTACACCTTC.

The chain combines TRBV20-1 with TRBJ1-1; possible D gene TRBD1, 5 bases. V dropped 6 bases and J dropped 0 bases, with 11 bases sitting between them. In germline, CDR1 is DFQATT, CDR2 SNEGSKA (reference sequence). This CDR3 spans 13 amino acids. CDR3 amino acids: CSAPRQMNTEAFF. The CDR3 coding sequence is TGCAGTGCCCCGAGACAGATGAACACTGAAGCTTTCTTT.

The V and J genes are TRBV4-3 and TRBJ2-2; tentatively, D is TRBD1 (5 bases). V was clipped by 0 bases and J by 7 bases, with 15 bases between them. There are 16 residues in the CDR3. The germline CDR1 and CDR2 sequences are LGHNA and YSLEER. CDR3 region: CASSQEGVLGIGELFF. DNA of the CDR3: TGCGCCAGCAGCCAAGAAGGGGTTTTGGGGATCGGGGAGCTGTTTTTT.

For the CDR3, the DNA is TGTGCCAGCAGCGTAGGCCCAGGGGGGCGAACTGAAGCTTTCTTT. Protein sequence: CASSVGPGGRTEAFF. The chain recombines TRBV9 with TRBJ1-1; 7 positions agree with TRBD1. CDR1 and CDR2 (germline): SGDLS, YYNGEE. The V gene end was trimmed by 0 bases and the J gene end by 5 bases; junction bases not matched to a gene: 7. This CDR3 has 15 amino acids.

The chain joins TRBV29-1 to TRBJ2-5, with TRBD2 matching 7 bases. V shed 7 bases, J shed 3 bases, and the junction held 5 bases outside the gene matches. The CDR3 runs 12 residues. CDR1 SQVTM and CDR2 ANQGSEA come from the germline V gene. The CDR3 sequence is CSGGRGEETQYF. The CDR3 region has the DNA TGCAGCGGGGGACGGGGGGAAGAGACCCAGTACTTC. Drawing the rest from reference TRBV29-1 and TRBJ2-5, the complete variable domain is SAVISQKPSRDICQRGTSLTIQCQVDSQVTMMFWYRQQPGQSLTLIATANQGSEATYESGFVIDKFPISRPNLTFSTLTVSNMSPEDSSIYLCSGGRGEETQYFGPGTRLLVL.

CDR3 in amino acids: CASSDGRGIGANVLTF. DNA for the CDR3: TGTGCCAGCAGTGACGGTCGGGGCATAGGGGCCAACGTCCTGACTTTC. This chain connects TRBV6-4 to TRBJ2-6, with D possibly being TRBD1 or TRBD2 (5 bases each). There are 16 residues in the CDR3. Germline CDR1 is MRHNA and CDR2 is SNTAGT. The V gene lost 2 bases and the J gene lost 4 bases, with 12 bases spanning the gap.

The chain recombines TRBV6-6 with TRBJ1-5, with a possible D match to TRBD1 (5 bases). CDR1 is MNHNY, CDR2 SVGAGI, per germline (reference sequence). This CDR3 contains 16 residues. V lost 5 bases and J 3 bases, leaving 17 bases between the germline ends. The CDR3 nucleotides are TGTGCCAGCAGTATATTGGAAGGACAAACCAATCAGCCCCAGCATTTT. This gives the protein CASSILEGQTNQPQHF.

This chain uses TRBV7-2 with TRBJ2-3; a weak D match, TRBD1 (7 bases). The CDR3 loop spans 15 amino acids. V lost 5 bases to trimming and J lost 5 bases, with 17 bases between them. Germline CDR1 SGHTA, CDR2 FQGNSA. The CDR3 DNA sequence: TGTGCCAGCAGCCCCTCAGGAGGGGGCATAGATACGCAGTATTTT. It specifies CASSPSGGGIDTQYF.

This chain uses TRBV3-1 with TRBJ2-1, with D perhaps matching TRBD1 or TRBD2 (5 bases each). Trimming shortened V by 6 bases and J by 4 bases, and 13 bases separated the two germline ends. This CDR3 comprises 14 residues. Germline CDR1 reads LGHDT; CDR2 reads YNNKEL (reference sequence). The CDR3 sequence: CASRGDGFYNEQFF. CDR3 sequence (DNA): TGTGCCAGCAGGGGGGACGGCTTTTACAATGAGCAGTTCTTC.

The chain joins TRBV5-6 to TRBJ2-5; TRBD2 agrees at 10 bases. The J segment lost 6 bases and the V segment lost 2 bases, leaving 10 bases of the junction unmatched. Germline CDR1 and CDR2: SGHDT and YYEEEE. The CDR3 covers 16 residues. CDR3 nucleotides: TGTGCCAGCAGCTTCGCCACTAGCGGGATGGGGAAGACCCAGTACTTC. It is translated as CASSFATSGMGKTQYF.

The V and J genes are TRBV6-5 and TRBJ2-7; the match to TRBD2 covers 7 bases. The CDR3 covers 15 residues. Germline CDR1 and CDR2: MNHEY and SVGAGI. V gave up 6 bases and J gave up 2 bases; unmatched junction bases: 10. In DNA form, the CDR3 reads TGTGCCAGCAGACCAGCGGGGTCACCGGCCTACGAGCAGTACTTC. Protein: CASRPAGSPAYEQYF.

This chain's CDR3 is CASSQVSGRDEQYF. As DNA, the CDR3 is TGCGCCAGCAGCCAAGTTAGCGGGAGGGACGAGCAGTACTTC. The rearrangement links TRBV4-3 to TRBJ2-7; 11 positions match TRBD2. Per the germline V gene, CDR1 is LGHNA and CDR2 is YSLEER. This CDR3 contains 14 residues. V trimming: 1 base; J trimming: 5 bases; junction bases outside the gene matches: 1.

J is TRBJ1-1 and V is TRBV20-1; D is perhaps TRBD1 (6 bases). The CDR3 has 12 amino acids. Per germline, CDR1 DFQATT and CDR2 SNEGSKA (reference sequence). Trimming left V 3 bases short and J 7 bases short, with 12 bases between. The CDR3 loop reads CSASQGTIEAFF. The CDR3 coding sequence is TGCAGTGCTAGTCAGGGGACAATTGAAGCTTTCTTT.

This chain uses TRBV19 with TRBJ2-7; TRBD1 matches 7 bases. The CDR3 is 14 amino acids. CDR1 is LNHDA, CDR2 SQIVND, per germline (reference sequence). V lost 7 bases, J lost 3 bases, and 9 bases stayed unmatched. The chain's CDR3 is CASNRQGRSYEQYF. The CDR3 coding sequence is TGTGCCAGTAATAGACAGGGTCGGAGCTACGAGCAGTACTTC. The whole variable domain, remainder taken from reference TRBV19 and TRBJ2-7, is DGGITQSPKYLFRKEGQNVTLSCEQNLNHDAMYWYRQDPGQGLRLIYYSQIVNDFQKGDIAEGYSVSREKKESFPLTVTSAQKNPTAFYLCASNRQGRSYEQYFGPGTRLTVT.

The chain couples TRBV13 to TRBJ2-7; D ambiguous. Germline V gene sequence: CDR1 PRHDT, CDR2 FYEKMQ (reference sequence). V was pared by 4 bases and J by 5 bases, with 12 bases between. The CDR3 runs 13 residues. The CDR3, as DNA: TGTGCCAGCAGCTCCCCGAGCCCTGACGAGCAGTACTTC. Protein: CASSSPSPDEQYF.

V gene TRBV7-2 combines with J gene TRBJ2-7, with D maybe TRBD1 (6 bases). The germline gives CDR1 SGHTA, CDR2 FQGNSA. The CDR3 is 15 residues long. Trimming stripped 4 bases from V and 4 bases from J, with 17 bases between. The CDR3 loop reads CASSSPSGVPYEQYF. The DNA for the CDR3 is TGTGCCAGCAGCTCCCCCTCAGGGGTACCGTACGAGCAGTACTTC. The whole variable domain, remainder taken from reference TRBV7-2 and TRBJ2-7, is GAGVSQSPSNKVTEKGKDVELRCDPISGHTALYWYRQSLGQGLEFLIYFQGNSAPDKSGLPSDRFSAERTGGSVSTLTIQRTQQEDSAVYLCASSSPSGVPYEQYFGPGTRLTVT.

The V and J genes are TRBV5-6 and TRBJ1-1; a possible D gene is TRBD1 (6 bases). V was shortened by 5 bases and J by 0 bases, with 14 bases between the two germline ends. CDR1 and CDR2 from the germline V gene are SGHDT and YYEEEE. The CDR3 consists of 15 residues. CDR3 loop: CASRRAGTLNTEAFF. The CDR3 DNA reads as TGTGCCAGCAGGCGAGCCGGGACACTGAACACTGAAGCTTTCTTT. Together with reference TRBV5-6 and TRBJ1-1, the CDR3 gives the full variable domain: DAGVTQSPTHLIKTRGQQVTLRCSPKSGHDTVSWYQQALGQGPQFIFQYYEEEERQRGNFPDRFSGHQFPNYSSELNVNALLLGDSALYLCASRRAGTLNTEAFFGQGTRLTVV.

This clonotype was counted between two and nine times. The rearrangement links TRBV20-1 to TRBJ2-7; 9 bases align to TRBD2. V trimming: 3 bases; J trimming: 3 bases; junction bases outside the gene matches: 6. Germline V gene sequence: CDR1 DFQATT, CDR2 SNEGSKA (reference sequence). The CDR3 is 14 amino acids. CDR3 amino acids: CSASALAGSYEQYF. DNA for the CDR3: TGCAGTGCTAGCGCCCTAGCGGGAAGCTACGAGCAGTACTTC.

The chain has TRBV12-3 or TRBV12-4 and TRBJ1-5; D call uncertain. The CDR3 runs to 12 residues. The V gene lost 7 bases and the J gene lost 4 bases, with 8 bases spanning the gap. This CDR3 reads CASNGGNQPQHF. As DNA, the CDR3 is TGTGCCAGCAACGGTGGGAATCAGCCCCAGCATTTT.

This clonotype was seen once. The chain employs TRBV7-2 and TRBJ2-5, with 8 bases aligning to TRBD1. This CDR3 is 16 amino acids long. The trim removed 4 bases at V and 1 base at J, leaving 8 bases unmatched. The germline V gene encodes CDR1 SGHTA and CDR2 FQGNSA. As DNA, the CDR3 is TGTGCCAGCAGCTGGGGCCCGGGGACAGGCCAAGAGACCCAGTACTTC. Translating gives CASSWGPGTGQETQYF.

This clonotype was seen a single time. The rearrangement uses TRBV12-3 or TRBV12-4 and TRBJ2-5, with 7 bases identical to TRBD2. CDR3 length: 15 amino acids. The V and J ends lost 5 bases and 3 bases, in that order; junction bases with no gene match: 9. The CDR3 region is CASSAPGLAEETQYF. The CDR3 region has the DNA TGTGCCAGCAGTGCCCCCGGGCTAGCGGAAGAGACCCAGTACTTC.

CDR3 bases: TGCAGCGTACGCAGGGGGCACACAGATACGCAGTATTTT. It encodes CSVRRGHTDTQYF. The chain recombines TRBV29-1 with TRBJ2-3; 8 bases map to TRBD1. This CDR3 region has 13 residues. V lost 6 bases and J lost 2; bases outside the gene matches: 4. Germline V lookup: CDR1 SQVTM, CDR2 ANQGSEA.

The gene calls are TRBV2 and TRBJ2-7, with D possibly matching TRBD2 (5 bases). The germline gives CDR1 SNHLY, CDR2 FYNNEI. This CDR3 spans 15 amino acids. Trimming cost V 3 bases and J 3 bases, with 15 bases left between them. The CDR3 bases are TGTGCCAGCAGTGAGGAAGCAATTGCGGGCTACGAGCAGTACTTC. Translated: CASSEEAIAGYEQYF.

The chain links TRBV6-2 or TRBV6-3 to TRBJ1-2; D perhaps matches TRBD1 (6 bases). Per the germline V gene, CDR1 is MNHEY and CDR2 is SVGEGT. Trimming left V 4 bases short and J 8 bases short, with 14 bases between. The CDR3 runs 13 residues. The CDR3 is CASSSVDREGYTF. CDR3 nucleotide sequence: TGTGCCAGCAGTTCCGTGGACAGAGAAGGCTACACCTTC.

The chain couples TRBV3-1 to TRBJ1-1; D gene unclear. CDR3 length: 17 amino acids. With 4 bases removed from V and 0 bases from J, the gap between germline ends came to 18 bases. Germline values: CDR1 LGHDT, CDR2 YNNKEL (reference sequence). The CDR3 sequence: CASSPNWSNLMNTEAFF. The DNA for the CDR3 is TGTGCCAGCAGCCCTAATTGGTCGAACCTTATGAACACTGAAGCTTTCTTT.

The chain has TRBV25-1 and TRBJ2-6; D unresolved. Trimming took 6 bases from V and 1 from J, leaving 4 bases between them. CDR1 MGHDK and CDR2 SYGVNS come from the germline V gene. This CDR3 is built from 13 residues. In nucleotides, the CDR3 is TGTGCCAGCAGGACATCTGGGGCCAACGTCCTGACTTTC. Encoded protein: CASRTSGANVLTF. Based on the CDR3 plus reference TRBV25-1 and TRBJ2-6, the full variable domain is EADIYQTPRYLVIGTGKKITLECSQTMGHDKMYWYQQDPGMELHLIHYSYGVNSTEKGDLSSESTVSRIRTEHFPLTLESARPSHTSQYLCASRTSGANVLTFGAGSRLTVL.

This clonotype occurred a few times. The chain joins TRBV25-1 to TRBJ1-1, with D unresolved. There are 13 residues in the CDR3. The V gene lost 2 bases and the J gene lost 0 bases, with 4 bases spanning the gap. Germline V gene lookup returns CDR1 MGHDK and CDR2 SYGVNS. The CDR3 coding sequence is TGTGCCAGCAGTGAAGACTTGAACACTGAAGCTTTCTTT. Its translation: CASSEDLNTEAFF.